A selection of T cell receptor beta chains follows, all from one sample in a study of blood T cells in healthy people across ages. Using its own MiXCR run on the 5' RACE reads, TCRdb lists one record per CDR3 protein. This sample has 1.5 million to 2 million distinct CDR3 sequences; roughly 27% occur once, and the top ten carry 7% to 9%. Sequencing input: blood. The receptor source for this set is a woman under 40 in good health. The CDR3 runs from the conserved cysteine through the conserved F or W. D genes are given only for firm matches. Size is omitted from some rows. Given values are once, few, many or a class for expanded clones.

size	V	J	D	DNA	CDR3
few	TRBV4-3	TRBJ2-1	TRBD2	TGCGCCAGCAGCCAAGATGTCGGGAGGGCTTACAATGAGCAGTTCTTC	CASSQDVGRAYNEQFF
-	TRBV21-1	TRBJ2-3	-	TGTGCCAGCATTCATCCTAGCGGGGGTATCACAGATACGCAGTATTTT	CASIHPSGGITDTQYF
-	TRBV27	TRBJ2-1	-	TGTGCCAGCAGCTCCCCGCCAGGATCCTACAATGAGCAGTTCTTC	CASSSPPGSYNEQFF
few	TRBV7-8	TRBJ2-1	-	TGTGCCAGCAGCTATGGGGACTTTAATGAGCAGTTCTTC	CASSYGDFNEQFF
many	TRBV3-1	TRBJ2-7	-	TGTGCCAGCAGCCAATTTGAGGGGGGCTACGAGCAGTACTTC	CASSQFEGGYEQYF
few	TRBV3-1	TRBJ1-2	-	TGTGCCAGCAGCCAGGAGGGGACCCCCGTCCCCTATGGCTACACCTTC	CASSQEGTPVPYGYTF
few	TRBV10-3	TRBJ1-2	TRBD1	TGTGCCATCAGTGAGTCGGTGACAGGGAGGTTCGGTGGCTACACCTTC	CAISESVTGRFGGYTF
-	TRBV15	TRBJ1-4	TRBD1	TGTGCCACCAGCAGACAGGGGGACGGAAAACTGTTTTTT	CATSRQGDGKLFF
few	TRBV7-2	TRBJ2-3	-	TGTGCCAGCAGCCGAAATCCAAGGGATACGCAGTATTTT	CASSRNPRDTQYF
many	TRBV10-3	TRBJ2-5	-	TGTGCCATCAGTGAACCGGGACGGGAGACCCAGTACTTC	CAISEPGRETQYF
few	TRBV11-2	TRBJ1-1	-	TGTGCCAGCAGCTTAAACCGGGAGCAGCCCACTGAAGCTTTCTTT	CASSLNREQPTEAFF
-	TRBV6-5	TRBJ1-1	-	TGTGCCAGCAGTCCCCGATTCTCAGGGCCCACTGAAGCTTTCTTT	CASSPRFSGPTEAFF
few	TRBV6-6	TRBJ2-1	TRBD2	TGTGCCAGCAGCGAAGGCGGGGGGGCTTATGAGCAGTTCTTC	CASSEGGGAYEQFF
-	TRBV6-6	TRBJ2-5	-	TGTGCCACCAACACCCCGGCCGAAGAGACCCAGTACTTC	CATNTPAEETQYF
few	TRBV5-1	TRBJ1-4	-	TGCGCCAGCAGCCCCGGCAACCGGGATAGCACGGCCCAGTTTTTT	CASSPGNRDSTAQFF
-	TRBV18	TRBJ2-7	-	TGTGCCAACTCACCAGATGGAGGGAGACGGGAGCTCCAGTACTTC	CANSPDGGRRELQYF
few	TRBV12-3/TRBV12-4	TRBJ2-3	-	TGTGCCAGCACCTCATCTGCAGATACGCAGTATTTT	CASTSSADTQYF
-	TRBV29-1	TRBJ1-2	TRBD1	TGCAGCTCGACGACAGGGTCTGGCTACACCTTC	CSSTTGSGYTF
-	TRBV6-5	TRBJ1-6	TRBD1	TGTGCCAGCAGCTCCGGGACAGGGCATAATTCACCCCTCCACTTT	CASSSGTGHNSPLHF
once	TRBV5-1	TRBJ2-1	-	TGCGCCAGCAGCGAAGTCGCTGGCGCTGAGCAGTTCTTC	CASSEVAGAEQFF
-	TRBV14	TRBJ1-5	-	TGTGCCAGCAGCCAGGCGGCCCGAGGAGGCAATCAGCCCCAGCATTTT	CASSQAARGGNQPQHF
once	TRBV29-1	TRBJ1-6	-	TGCAGCGTTGGGCTCGGGGTTGGTTCACCCCTCCACTTT	CSVGLGVGSPLHF
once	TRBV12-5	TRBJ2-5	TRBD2	TGTGCTAGTGGCCCCCCAGGGACTAGTCTGGAGACCCAGTACTTC	CASGPPGTSLETQYF
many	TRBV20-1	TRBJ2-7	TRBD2	TGCAGTGCTAGGAAGCGGGGCTCCTACGAGCAGTACTTC	CSARKRGSYEQYF
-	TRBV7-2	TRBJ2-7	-	TGTGCCAGCAGCTTAGCAGTGTTAACGGGCGAGCAGTACTTC	CASSLAVLTGEQYF
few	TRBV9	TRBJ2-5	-	TGTGCCAGCAGCGTAGGGTTCGGCGGAGAGACCCAGTACTTC	CASSVGFGGETQYF
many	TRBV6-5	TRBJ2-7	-	TGTGCCAGCAGTCCTAGAGGGACACAATACGAGCAGTACTTC	CASSPRGTQYEQYF
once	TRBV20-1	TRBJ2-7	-	TGCAGTGGTAGCTCGGGACGCTCCTACAATGAGCAGTACTTC	CSGSSGRSYNEQYF
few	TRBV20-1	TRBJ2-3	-	TGCAGTGCCCCCGGGGGCAGCACAGATACGCAGTATTTT	CSAPGGSTDTQYF
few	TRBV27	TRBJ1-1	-	TGTGCCAGCAGCCGCTCTAGGGCCCTCAACACTGAAGCTTTCTTT	CASSRSRALNTEAFF
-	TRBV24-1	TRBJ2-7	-	TGTGCCACCAGGGACTCCAGGGAAGTGTACGAGCAGTACTTC	CATRDSREVYEQYF
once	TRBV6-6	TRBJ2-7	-	TGTGCCAGCAAGTCCGGGACAAACTACGAGCAGTACTTC	CASKSGTNYEQYF
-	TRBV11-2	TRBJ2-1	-	TGTGCCAGCAGCTTATTCCTGGAGGACAATGAGCAGTTCTTC	CASSLFLEDNEQFF
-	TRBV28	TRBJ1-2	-	TGTGCCAGCGGTACACAGCCTAACTATGGCTACACCTTC	CASGTQPNYGYTF
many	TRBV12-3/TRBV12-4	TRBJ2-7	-	TGTGCCAGCAGCTTAGGAGGGGACGAGCAGTACTTC	CASSLGGDEQYF
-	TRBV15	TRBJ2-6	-	TGTGCCACCAGGGACCCCTCTGGGGCCAACGTCCCGACTTTC	CATRDPSGANVPTF
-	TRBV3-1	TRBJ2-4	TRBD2	TGTGCCAGCAGCCTCTCGGGGAGGGCGGTCAAAAACATTCAGTACTTC	CASSLSGRAVKNIQYF
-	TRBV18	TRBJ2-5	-	TGTGCCAGCTCACCATTTGGTCGGCGGGAAGAGACCCAATACTTC	CASSPFGRREETQYF
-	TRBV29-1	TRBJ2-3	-	TGCAGCGTTAAAAACGTAGCCCGCACAGATACGCAGTATTTT	CSVKNVARTDTQYF
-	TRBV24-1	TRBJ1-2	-	TGTGCCACCAGTGAGACAGGCGGGTATGGCTACACCTTC	CATSETGGYGYTF
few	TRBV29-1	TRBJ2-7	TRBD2	TGCAGCGCCCGCGGGAGGGCCCACGAGCAGTACTTC	CSARGRAHEQYF
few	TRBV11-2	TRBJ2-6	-	TGTGCCAGCAGCTTAGTTGTAGTGACTGGGGCCAACGTCCTGACTTTC	CASSLVVVTGANVLTF
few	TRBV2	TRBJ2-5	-	TGTGCCAGCAGTGAAGCGCGTGACACGAAAAGGAAGACCCAGTACTTC	CASSEARDTKRKTQYF
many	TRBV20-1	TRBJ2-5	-	TGCAGTGCTAGGGGCGGAGCAGGCCAAGAGACCCAGTACTTC	CSARGGAGQETQYF
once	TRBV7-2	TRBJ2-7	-	TGTGCCAGCAGCAAGACCAGGTTCAACTCCTACGAGCAGTACTTC	CASSKTRFNSYEQYF
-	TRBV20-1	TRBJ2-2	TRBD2	TGCAGTGCAAGCGGGGGGACGGAGCTGTTTTTT	CSASGGTELFF
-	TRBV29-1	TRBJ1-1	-	TGCAGCGTCGTTCTCCCGGGAGGAGCTTTCTTT	CSVVLPGGAFF
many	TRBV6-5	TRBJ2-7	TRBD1	TGTGCCAGCAGTTACACCGGGACAGGGACTCCCTACGAGCAGTACTTC	CASSYTGTGTPYEQYF
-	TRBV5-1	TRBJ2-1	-	TGCGCCAGCAGCTTGGGTGACCTTTTCAATGAGCAGTTCTTC	CASSLGDLFNEQFF
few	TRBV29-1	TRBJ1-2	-	TGCAGCGTAGCCGGGACAGGCTACACCTTC	CSVAGTGYTF
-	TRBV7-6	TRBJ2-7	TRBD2	TGTGCCAGCAGCTTTGGGCCTACGGCGGGGGGGGACTACGAGCAGTACTTC	CASSFGPTAGGDYEQYF
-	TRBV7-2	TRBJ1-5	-	TGTGCCAGCAGCTTACGCTGGGCCGGGGGGCCCCAGCATTTT	CASSLRWAGGPQHF
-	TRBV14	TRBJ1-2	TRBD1	TGTGCTAGCAGCCAAGGGACAGGGTTAGGCCTCTATGGCTACACCTTC	CASSQGTGLGLYGYTF
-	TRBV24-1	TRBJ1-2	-	TGTGCCACCAGTGATCTCAAGGGCTACACCTTC	CATSDLKGYTF
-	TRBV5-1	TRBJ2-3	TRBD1	TGCGCCAGCGAACCGGGACAGGGGGCAGATACGCAGTATTTT	CASEPGQGADTQYF
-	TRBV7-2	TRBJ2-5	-	TGTGCCAGCAGCTGGAGTAGGGACACATTTGAGCAGTACTTC	CASSWSRDTFEQYF
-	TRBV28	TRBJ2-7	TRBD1	TGTGCCAGCAGTTTATGGGCCGAGGGGGCCCTCTACGAGCAGTACTTC	CASSLWAEGALYEQYF